One and the same sample provided the 5 T cell receptor beta chains below, sequenced in a study of vaccination effects on CD4 cells after COVID-19. Clones were read by immunoSEQ multiplex PCR, and TCRdb kept only the in-frame ones, dropping some. The data show under 70,000 clones, 60% to 80% seen once. Their antigen targets remain unknown. With the ViraFEST assay, the study expanded antigen-specific CD4+ T cells using viral peptide pools, then sequenced them. Isolating CD4+ T cells followed approximately nine days of culture. None of the vaccinated had previously contracted SARS-CoV-2, and their nucleocapsid antibodies tested negative. The sequenced sample was CD4+ T cells from PBMCs cultured with HCoV-OC43 spike peptides, obtained before COVID-19 vaccination. Indicated subset: HCoV-OC43 spike overlapping peptide pool stimulation. The receptor source for this set is a human donor who received a COVID-19 vaccine.

The chain has TRBV7-8 and TRBJ1-1, with TRBD1 identical over 7 bases. V was clipped by 4 bases and J by 5 bases; unmatched bases: 4. This CDR3 has 13 residues. The germline gives CDR1 SGHVS, CDR2 FQNEAQ. CDR3 sequence: CASSSTGSTEAFF. CDR3 sequence (DNA): TGTGCCAGCAGCTCGACAGGGAGTACTGAAGCTTTCTTT. Based on the CDR3 plus reference TRBV7-8 and TRBJ1-1, the full variable domain is GAGVSQSPRYKVAKRGQDVALRCDPISGHVSLFWYQQALGQGPEFLTYFQNEAQLDKSGLPSDRFFAERPEGSVSTLKIQRTQQEDSAVYLCASSSTGSTEAFFGQGTRLTVV.

This clone was found a few times. The chain links TRBV3-1 (or the pseudogene TRBV3-2) to TRBJ2-7; D assignment may be TRBD1 or TRBD2 (5 bases each). The CDR3 is 13 residues long. V gave up 0 bases and J gave up 9 bases, with 12 bases separating them. From germline, CDR1 is LGHDT and CDR2 YNNKEL (reference sequence). In nucleotides, the CDR3 is TGTGCCAGCAGCCAAGATCCGGGGCGGGTGCAGTACGTC. This gives the protein CASSQDPGRVQYV.

This clone was seen only a few times. The chain has TRBV5-5 and TRBJ1-3; no definite D call. Trimming cost V 0 bases and J 3 bases, with 4 bases left between them. CDR1 and CDR2 from the germline V gene are SGHKS and YYEKEE (reference sequence). This CDR3 has 13 residues. CDR3 sequence: CASSLEVGNTIYF. CDR3 sequence (DNA): TGTGCCAGCAGCTTGGAAGTTGGAAACACCATATATTTT.

The chain couples TRBV2 to TRBJ2-7; possibly TRBD1 for D (6 bases). Per germline, CDR1 SNHLY and CDR2 FYNNEI. Trimming removed 3 bases from V and 4 bases from J, with 13 bases in between. CDR3 size: 14 residues. Written as DNA, the CDR3 is TGTGCCAGCAGTGACCACCAAAGGGGGTACGAGCAGTACGTC. The encoded protein is CASSDHQRGYEQYV.

This sequence joins TRBV15 and TRBJ2-5; either TRBD1 or TRBD2 may supply D (6 bases each). The CDR3 totals 14 residues. The V gene's germline CDR1 is LNHNV and CDR2 YYDKDF (reference sequence). V was pared by 5 bases and J by 5 bases, with 15 bases between. CDR3 in amino acids: CATSARRGAETQYF. CDR3 DNA sequence: TGTGCCACCAGCGCGCGGAGGGGGGCCGAGACCCAGTACTTC.